Listed here are 10 T cell receptor beta chains from one sample, sequenced in a study of T cell responses to AZD1222 COVID-19 vaccine. Repertoires were generated with immunoSEQ multiplex PCR, while TCRdb's copy carries only in-frame clones and drops some. Of roughly 46,000 clones listed, approximately 90% were seen once; the top ten hold 20% to 30%. The sample here was peripheral blood, taken 28 days after the second AZD1222 dose. The receptors stem from an adult who received the AZD1222 COVID-19 vaccine.

The gene calls are TRBV3-1 (or the pseudogene TRBV3-2) and TRBJ1-5, with no clear D. V lost 1 base, J lost 5 bases, and 3 bases lay in between. This CDR3 region has 12 residues. CDR1 and CDR2 from the germline V gene are LGHDT and YNNKEL (reference sequence). CDR3 protein: CASSQVDQPQHF. CDR3 in DNA: TGTGCCAGCAGCCAAGTTGATCAGCCCCAGCATTTT.

The rearrangement links TRBV5-6 to TRBJ1-6; D call uncertain. CDR3 size: 12 residues. CDR1 is SGHDT and CDR2 is YYEEEE in the germline V gene. The V end lost 2 bases, the J end lost 11 bases, and 8 bases lay between the germline ends. This CDR3 reads CASSFGGTPLHF. CDR3 bases: TGTGCCAGCAGCTTCGGAGGAACACCCCTCCACTTT.

The genes are TRBV10-3 and TRBJ1-3, with D unclear. Germline-derived CDR1 and CDR2 are ENHRY and SYGVKD. The CDR3 length is 12 residues. V was shortened by 7 bases and J by 0 bases, with 4 bases between the two germline ends. The CDR3 reads CAIMNSGNTIYF. In nucleotides, the CDR3 is TGTGCCATCATGAACTCTGGAAACACCATATATTTT.

The genes are TRBV7-9 and TRBJ2-2; no clear D. The V gene's germline CDR1 is SEHNR and CDR2 FQNEAQ (reference sequence). The CDR3 covers 13 residues. Trimming shortened V by 5 bases and J by 8 bases, and 12 bases separated the two germline ends. DNA for the CDR3: TGTGCCAGCAGCAGGACCGGAGTTGGGGAGCTGTTTTTT. Residues: CASSRTGVGELFF. Filled out from reference TRBV7-9 and TRBJ2-2, the complete variable domain reads DTGVSQNPRHKITKRGQNVTFRCDPISEHNRLYWYRQTLGQGPEFLTYFQNEAQLEKSRLLSDRFSAERPKGSFSTLEIQRTEQGDSAMYLCASSRTGVGELFFGEGSRLTVL.

J is TRBJ2-1 and V is TRBV4-3; 10 bases align to TRBD2. This CDR3 has 18 amino acids. J was trimmed by 7 bases and V by 0 bases; bases with no gene match: 12. The germline CDR1 and CDR2 sequences are LGHNA and YSLEER. The CDR3 nucleotides are TGCGCCAGCAGCCAAGAATTCGTCAGCGGGAGGGGTAGGAATGAGCAGTTCTTC. This sequence encodes CASSQEFVSGRGRNEQFF.

The chain is built from TRBV9 and TRBJ2-6, with D unresolved. The germline V gene encodes CDR1 SGDLS and CDR2 YYNGEE. The CDR3 spans 16 residues. Deletions cut 4 bases from V and 1 base from J, with 12 bases between. The CDR3 nucleotides read TGTGCCAGCAGCCCCTCATGGGGATCTGGGGCCAACGTCCTGACTTTC. Translation gives CASSPSWGSGANVLTF. Based on the CDR3 plus reference TRBV9 and TRBJ2-6, the full variable domain is DSGVTQTPKHLITATGQRVTLRCSPRSGDLSVYWYQQSLDQGLQFLIQYYNGEERAKGNILERFSAQQFPDLHSELNLSSLELGDSALYFCASSPSWGSGANVLTFGAGSRLTVL.

The rearrangement uses TRBV3-1 (or the pseudogene TRBV3-2) and TRBJ1-6; 9 bases fit TRBD1. V trimming: 4 bases; J trimming: 10 bases; junction bases outside the gene matches: 11. The CDR3 spans 16 residues. The germline V gene encodes CDR1 LGHDT and CDR2 YNNKEL (reference sequence). CDR3 protein: CASSPPGTGSSSPLHF. The CDR3 bases are TGTGCCAGCAGCCCCCCCGGGACAGGGAGTAGCTCACCCCTCCACTTT.

This clone has only a few counts. V gene TRBV3-1 (or the pseudogene TRBV3-2) combines with J gene TRBJ1-3; D not resolved. V was trimmed by 1 base and J by 0 bases, leaving 4 bases between them. Looked up from germline, CDR1 is LGHDT and CDR2 is YNNKEL (reference sequence). There are 14 residues in the CDR3. CDR3 coding DNA: TGTGCCAGCAGCCAAGGAGACTCTGGAAACACCATATATTTT. Its translation is CASSQGDSGNTIYF.

This chain links TRBV7-2 with TRBJ2-7, with a tentative D call TRBD2 (5 bases). The CDR3 covers 15 residues. Trimming left V 1 base short and J 1 base short, with 11 bases between. In germline, CDR1 is SGHTA, CDR2 FQGNSA. The CDR3 region has the DNA TGTGCCAGCAGCTTAGACGCGGGCCGTTCCTACGAGCAGTACTTC. This translates into CASSLDAGRSYEQYF. Filled out from reference TRBV7-2 and TRBJ2-7, the complete variable domain reads GAGVSQSPSNKVTEKGKDVELRCDPISGHTALYWYRQSLGQGLEFLIYFQGNSAPDKSGLPSDRFSAERTGGSVSTLTIQRTQQEDSAVYLCASSLDAGRSYEQYFGPGTRLTVT.

The gene calls are TRBV7-9 and TRBJ2-7; D is unclear. Germline assignment: CDR1 SEHNR and CDR2 FQNEAQ (reference sequence). V was trimmed by 4 bases and J by 0 bases, leaving 10 bases between them. The CDR3 contains 14 residues. The CDR3 nucleotides read TGTGCCAGCAGCTCCTCAGTCTTCTCCTACGAGCAGTACTTC. It encodes CASSSSVFSYEQYF.